Below, 20 T cell receptor beta chains from the same sample are listed, as sequenced in a study of CD8+ T cells in alopecia areata. Isolated RNA was reverse transcribed into cDNA used as the sequencing template. Produced via immunoSEQ multiplex PCR; TCRdb's table is partial and in-frame only. The profile shows over 150,000 clones, roughly 60% of them singletons. The sample consisted of CD4+ T cells sorted from blood, taken at week 0. The receptors were sampled from a human donor with alopecia areata.

The chain links TRBV7-2 to TRBJ2-3; D is uncertain. Trimming removed 1 base from V and 6 bases from J, with 11 bases in between. The CDR3 loop spans 14 amino acids. Germline assignment: CDR1 SGHTA and CDR2 FQGNSA. CDR3 DNA: TGTGCCAGCAGCTTAGGGGTCATGACGGATACGCAGTATTTT. It yields the protein CASSLGVMTDTQYF.

This clone was detected once. The rearrangement joins TRBV10-3 to TRBJ2-7; possibly TRBD1 for D (5 bases). The V gene's germline CDR1 is ENHRY and CDR2 SYGVKD. The CDR3 is 14 residues long. V lost 5 bases, J lost 3 bases, and 14 bases lay in between. In nucleotides, the CDR3 is TGTGCCATCAGTTCCCCCAGGGAAGGCTACGAGCAGTACTTC. It translates to CAISSPREGYEQYF.

The chain recombines TRBV11-1 with TRBJ2-1; TRBD1 agrees at 7 bases. The V segment lost 4 bases and the J segment 3 bases; nucleotides outside the gene matches: 3. The CDR3 is made up of 14 amino acids. Germline V gives CDR1 SGHAT, CDR2 FQDESV (reference sequence). CDR3: CASSSRDSYNEQFF. The CDR3, as DNA: TGTGCCAGCAGCTCCAGGGACAGCTACAATGAGCAGTTCTTC.

J is TRBJ1-1 and V is TRBV19, with D possibly being TRBD1 (5 bases). The CDR3 consists of 12 residues. Looked up from germline, CDR1 is LNHDA and CDR2 is SQIVND (reference sequence). Between the trimmed V and J ends, which lost 6 bases and 7 bases, there was a span of 12 bases. The CDR3 protein is CASRTGGFEAFF. The CDR3 coding sequence is TGTGCCAGTAGGACGGGGGGTTTTGAAGCTTTCTTT.

J is TRBJ2-3 and V is TRBV4-3; the D gene is possibly TRBD1 (6 bases). V was pared by 1 base and J by 0 bases, with 17 bases between. The CDR3 totals 18 residues. Germline V lookup: CDR1 LGHNA, CDR2 YSLEER. CDR3 DNA sequence: TGCGCCAGCAGCCAAGTTCGGTTACAGGGTAATAGCACAGATACGCAGTATTTT. Amino acid sequence: CASSQVRLQGNSTDTQYF.

In its sample, this clone was seen a few times. The chain has TRBV5-6 and TRBJ2-1; a weak D match, TRBD1 (5 bases). CDR1 and CDR2 from the germline V gene are SGHDT and YYEEEE. This CDR3 is built from 16 residues. Trimming took off 7 bases at V and 0 bases at J, with 17 bases between the two ends. The CDR3 sequence is CASHYEGGASYNEQFF. The CDR3 DNA reads TGTGCCAGCCACTACGAAGGTGGGGCCTCCTACAATGAGCAGTTCTTC.

The chain couples TRBV11-2 to TRBJ2-5; D gene uncertain. Trimming took 5 bases from V and 7 from J, leaving 8 bases between them. Per germline, CDR1 SGHAT and CDR2 FQNNGV. The CDR3 sequence is 11 residues long. The CDR3 region is CASSGGLTQYF. For the CDR3, the DNA is TGTGCCAGCAGCGGCGGTTTGACCCAGTACTTC.

The rearrangement joins TRBV29-1 to TRBJ2-7; D is unclear. Germline V gene sequence: CDR1 SQVTM, CDR2 ANQGSEA. V was cut by 6 bases and J by 6 bases, with 12 bases left in between. There are 11 residues in the CDR3. CDR3 bases: TGCAGCGTCCAGCATGGCACCGAGCAGTACTTC. It yields the protein CSVQHGTEQYF.

The V call is TRBV7-2, the J call TRBJ1-6; D gene ambiguous. Trimming cost V 5 bases and J 10 bases, with 9 bases left between them. The CDR3 has 12 residues. Germline-derived CDR1 and CDR2 are SGHTA and FQGNSA. The CDR3 nucleotides are TGTGCCAGCAGCAACGTACGGTCACCCCTCCACTTT. Translating it yields CASSNVRSPLHF. The complete variable domain, with remaining parts taken from reference TRBV7-2 and TRBJ1-6, reads GAGVSQSPSNKVTEKGKDVELRCDPISGHTALYWYRQSLGQGLEFLIYFQGNSAPDKSGLPSDRFSAERTGGSVSTLTIQRTQQEDSAVYLCASSNVRSPLHFGNGTRLTVT.

There are a few counts of this clone. The rearrangement uses TRBV7-2 and TRBJ1-2, with TRBD1 as a possible D gene (6 bases). Trimming removed 7 bases at V and 4 bases at J, with 16 bases between. The V gene's germline CDR1 is SGHTA and CDR2 FQGNSA. The CDR3 has 14 residues. CDR3 protein: CASKGGPEGYGYTF. Here the CDR3 DNA reads TGTGCCAGCAAAGGGGGGCCCGAAGGCTATGGCTACACCTTC.

The table lists this clone with a few counts. The gene calls are TRBV15 and TRBJ2-7, with D perhaps assigned TRBD1 or TRBD2 (6 bases each). With 1 base removed from V and 2 bases from J, the gap between germline ends came to 12 bases. From germline, CDR1 is LNHNV and CDR2 YYDKDF (reference sequence). CDR3 length equals 15 residues. CDR3 nucleotides: TGTGCCACCAGCAGAGGGTCGGGGGCGACCTACGAGCAGTACTTC. This gives the protein CATSRGSGATYEQYF.

V is TRBV30 and J is TRBJ1-1, with no clear D. Trimming left V 1 base short and J 1 base short, with 7 bases between. Germline-derived CDR1 and CDR2 are GTSNPN and SVGIG (reference sequence). CDR3 length: 13 residues. The CDR3 region has the DNA TGTGCCTGGAGTGGAGCACGGAACACTGAAGCTTTCTTT. It is translated as CAWSGARNTEAFF.

This clone was seen more than once but under ten times. The V call is TRBV5-1, the J call TRBJ2-5; 14 bases are a match to TRBD2. Germline V CDR1 and CDR2: SGHRS, YFSETQ. J gave up 8 bases and V 3 bases, and 3 bases lay outside the gene matches. The CDR3 spans 14 residues. CDR3 nucleotides: TGCGCCAGCAGCTCGGGGACTAGCGGGGGAACCCAGTACTTC. Translation gives CASSSGTSGGTQYF.

The chain uses TRBV29-1 and TRBJ2-3; D gene unclear. CDR1 and CDR2 (germline): SQVTM, ANQGSEA. Trimming took 3 bases from V and 5 from J, leaving 12 bases between them. This CDR3 is built from 13 residues. The CDR3 here is CSVDQVAGDTQYF. The CDR3 DNA is TGCAGCGTTGATCAGGTAGCCGGAGATACGCAGTATTTT.

V and J are TRBV29-1 and TRBJ1-1; D is unresolved. Trimming shortened V by 4 bases and J by 3 bases, and 6 bases separated the two germline ends. CDR1 is SQVTM, CDR2 ANQGSEA, per germline. The CDR3 contains 11 residues. The CDR3 sequence: CSVVWYTEAFF. The CDR3 region has the DNA TGCAGCGTTGTGTGGTACACTGAAGCTTTCTTT. Variable domain in full (rest from reference TRBV29-1 and TRBJ1-1): SAVISQKPSRDICQRGTSLTIQCQVDSQVTMMFWYRQQPGQSLTLIATANQGSEATYESGFVIDKFPISRPNLTFSTLTVSNMSPEDSSIYLCSVVWYTEAFFGQGTRLTVV.

This clone has a single count. The V call is TRBV5-6, the J call TRBJ1-1, with TRBD1 identical over 7 bases. The CDR3 contains 16 residues. J was trimmed by 6 bases and V by 4 bases; bases with no gene match: 15. Germline CDR1 reads SGHDT; CDR2 reads YYEEEE. The CDR3 region is CASSPGYGDSRAEAFF. CDR3 nucleotides: TGTGCCAGCAGCCCAGGATACGGGGACAGTAGGGCTGAAGCTTTCTTT.

This clone was detected only a few times. This chain joins TRBV30 and TRBJ2-1, with D perhaps matching TRBD2 (7 bases). Germline CDR1 reads GTSNPN; CDR2 reads SVGIG (reference sequence). The CDR3 extends over 15 amino acids. V was shortened by 3 bases and J by 4 bases, with 16 bases between the two germline ends. For the CDR3, the DNA is TGTGCCTGGAGCCGGGGGGCTGCCCGTTACAATGAGCAGTTCTTC. Translating it yields CAWSRGAARYNEQFF.

The genes are TRBV9 and TRBJ2-1, with D possibly matching TRBD2 (6 bases). Trimming took 6 bases from V and 8 from J, leaving 21 bases between them. This CDR3 has 15 amino acids. Germline CDR1 SGDLS, CDR2 YYNGEE. The CDR3 sequence is CASNKGLGSGDEQFF. CDR3 DNA: TGTGCCAGCAATAAGGGACTCGGATCGGGCGATGAGCAGTTCTTC.

The chain employs TRBV2 and TRBJ1-1; D unresolved. Per germline, CDR1 SNHLY and CDR2 FYNNEI. The CDR3 is 13 amino acids. V lost 7 bases and J lost 5, with 14 bases in between. The CDR3 here is CASMKGGRTEAFF. The CDR3 DNA reads TGTGCCAGCATGAAGGGAGGGAGAACTGAAGCTTTCTTT.

This clone has a handful of counts. V gene TRBV5-1 combines with J gene TRBJ2-5; D possibly corresponds to TRBD2 (5 bases). Germline CDR1 SGHRS, CDR2 YFSETQ. V lost 0 bases, J lost 4 bases, and 7 bases lay in between. This CDR3 contains 13 residues. Here the CDR3 reads CASSLGSGETQYF. The CDR3 nucleotides are TGCGCCAGCAGCTTGGGGAGCGGAGAGACCCAGTACTTC. Drawing the rest from reference TRBV5-1 and TRBJ2-5, the complete variable domain is KAGVTQTPRYLIKTRGQQVTLSCSPISGHRSVSWYQQTPGQGLQFLFEYFSETQRNKGNFPGRFSGRQFSNSRSEMNVSTLELGDSALYLCASSLGSGETQYFGPGTRLLVL.